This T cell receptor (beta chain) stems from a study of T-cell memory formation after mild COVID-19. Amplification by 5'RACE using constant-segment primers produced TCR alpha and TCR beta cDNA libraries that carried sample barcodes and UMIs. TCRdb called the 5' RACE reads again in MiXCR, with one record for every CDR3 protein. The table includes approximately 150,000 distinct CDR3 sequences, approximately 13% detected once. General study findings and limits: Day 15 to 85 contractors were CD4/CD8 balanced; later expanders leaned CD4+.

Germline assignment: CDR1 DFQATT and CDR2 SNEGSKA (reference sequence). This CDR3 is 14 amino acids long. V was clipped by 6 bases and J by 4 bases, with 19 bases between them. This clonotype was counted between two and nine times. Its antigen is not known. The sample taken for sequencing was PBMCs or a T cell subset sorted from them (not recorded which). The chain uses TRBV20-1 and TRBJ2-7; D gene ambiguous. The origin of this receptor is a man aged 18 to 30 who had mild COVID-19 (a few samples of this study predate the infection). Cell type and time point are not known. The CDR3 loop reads CSALPPTRGYEQYV. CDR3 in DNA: TGCAGTGCCCTCCCCCCCACTCGTGGGTACGAGCAGTACGTC.